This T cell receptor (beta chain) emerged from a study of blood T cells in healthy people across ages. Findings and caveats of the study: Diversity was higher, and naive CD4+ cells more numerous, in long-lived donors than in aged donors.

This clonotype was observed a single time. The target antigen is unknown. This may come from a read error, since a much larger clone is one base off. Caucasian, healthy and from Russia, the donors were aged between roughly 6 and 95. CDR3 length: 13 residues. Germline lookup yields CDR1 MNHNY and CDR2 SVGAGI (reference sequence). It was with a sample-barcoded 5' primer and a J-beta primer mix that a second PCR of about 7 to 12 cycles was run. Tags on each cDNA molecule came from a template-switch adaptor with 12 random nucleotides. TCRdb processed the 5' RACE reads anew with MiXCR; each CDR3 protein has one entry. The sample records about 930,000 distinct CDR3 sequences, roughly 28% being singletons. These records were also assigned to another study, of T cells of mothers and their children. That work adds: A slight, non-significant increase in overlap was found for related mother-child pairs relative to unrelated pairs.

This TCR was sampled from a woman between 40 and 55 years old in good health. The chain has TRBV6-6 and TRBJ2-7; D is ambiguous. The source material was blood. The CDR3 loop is CASGYMEAYEQYF. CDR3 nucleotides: TGTGCCAGCGGTTACATGGAAGCCTACGAGCAGTACTTC.